These 12 T cell receptor beta chains share one sample of origin, sequenced in a study of cytomegalovirus exposure and HLA in healthy donors. Clones were read by immunoSEQ multiplex PCR, and TCRdb kept only the in-frame ones, dropping some. The table records some 80,000 clones, 96% of them present only once. The sample was PBMCs. These receptors were taken from a young woman in good health and CMV-seronegative.

The chain's CDR3 is CSVSGTAYYEQYF. Here the CDR3 DNA reads TGCAGCGTTTCTGGGACAGCATACTACGAGCAGTACTTC. The J gene is TRBJ2-7, the V gene TRBV29-1; the match to TRBD1 covers 7 bases. Germline V lookup: CDR1 SQVTM, CDR2 ANQGSEA. Germline trimming cut 5 bases from V and 3 bases from J; bases unmatched to any gene: 7. This CDR3 has 13 amino acids.

V is TRBV6-5 and J is TRBJ2-3; 10 nucleotides align to TRBD1. Trimming cost V 3 bases and J 1 base; bases outside gene matches: 4. Germline V gene sequence: CDR1 MNHEY, CDR2 SVGAGI. The CDR3 length is 16 residues. CDR3 nucleotides: TGTGCCAGCAGTTATGGGACAGGGGTTGGCACAGATACGCAGTATTTT. It encodes CASSYGTGVGTDTQYF.

This clone was recorded only once. The rearrangement joins TRBV21-1 to TRBJ2-1; the table names TRBD2, a call not compared with the DNA. TRBV21-1 has pseudogene status. This CDR3 is 13 amino acids long. DNA for the CDR3: TGTGCCAGCAGCTCGTCCGGGACTAGCGAGCAGTTCTTC. It codes for CASSSSGTSEQFF.

The J gene is TRBJ2-7, the V gene TRBV6-1; no clear D gene. Looked up from germline, CDR1 is MNHNS and CDR2 is SASEGT. CDR3 size: 14 residues. Trimming stripped 2 bases from V and 7 bases from J, with 15 bases between. CDR3: CASSEYATPREQYF. CDR3 DNA: TGTGCCAGCAGTGAATACGCGACCCCTAGGGAGCAGTACTTC.

V is TRBV4-1 and J is TRBJ2-1; 8 nucleotides line up with TRBD2. This CDR3 comprises 15 residues. Germline CDR1 reads MGHRA; CDR2 reads YSYEKL. V shed 0 bases and J 6 bases; nucleotides not matched to a gene: 4. This CDR3 is CASSQDRLASNEQFF. DNA for the CDR3: TGCGCCAGCAGCCAAGATCGACTAGCGAGCAATGAGCAGTTCTTC.

V gene TRBV10-1 combines with J gene TRBJ2-7; the D is unclear. Looked up from germline, CDR1 is WNHNN and CDR2 is SYGVQD (reference sequence). V gave up 6 bases and J gave up 2 bases, with 11 bases separating them. The CDR3 extends over 13 amino acids. The CDR3 reads CASSPERTYEQYF. The CDR3 coding sequence is TGCGCCAGCAGCCCGGAGCGTACCTACGAGCAGTACTTC.

The chain employs TRBV11-2 and TRBJ2-1; 11 nucleotides match TRBD2. The germline CDR1 and CDR2 sequences are SGHAT and FQNNGV. The CDR3 totals 17 residues. The V segment lost 1 base and the J segment 2 bases; nucleotides outside the gene matches: 4. Here the CDR3 reads CASSLAGTSGPYNEQFF. CDR3 in DNA: TGTGCCAGCAGCTTAGCCGGGACTAGCGGTCCCTACAATGAGCAGTTCTTC.

V usage is TRBV4-1 and J usage is TRBJ2-7; D is perhaps TRBD2 (6 bases). Germline-derived CDR1 and CDR2 are MGHRA and YSYEKL. This CDR3 comprises 15 residues. The V end was cut by 5 bases, the J end by 2 bases, with 16 bases between. The CDR3 DNA reads as TGCGCCAGCAGCGCCGGAGGGTCGTCTCCCTACGAGCAGTACTTC. Its protein is CASSAGGSSPYEQYF.

This clone was counted once. This chain links TRBV13 with TRBJ2-7; 8 bases fit TRBD2. The germline gives CDR1 PRHDT, CDR2 FYEKMQ (reference sequence). After removal of 5 bases from V and 0 bases from J, the junction contained 15 bases not matched to a gene. The CDR3 has 18 residues. Here the CDR3 reads CASSPLLFRGRTSYEQYF. DNA for the CDR3: TGTGCCAGCAGCCCCCTTCTTTTCCGCGGGAGGACCTCCTACGAGCAGTACTTC.

The gene calls are TRBV28 and TRBJ2-3; D is unresolved. This CDR3 comprises 13 residues. Germline V gene lookup returns CDR1 MDHEN and CDR2 SYDVKM. V was cut by 2 bases and J by 3 bases, with 6 bases left in between. The CDR3 bases are TGTGCCAGCAGTTTACTCGGGACAGATACGCAGTATTTT. This translates into CASSLLGTDTQYF.

The J gene is TRBJ1-1, the V gene TRBV6-5; 9 nucleotides align to TRBD1. Trimming removed 0 bases from V and 4 bases from J; junction bases left unmatched: 3. Germline CDR1 and CDR2: MNHEY and SVGAGI. This CDR3 is built from 15 residues. The CDR3 reads CASSYSTGGGTEAFF. In nucleotides, the CDR3 is TGTGCCAGCAGTTACTCAACAGGGGGCGGCACTGAAGCTTTCTTT.

The V gene is TRBV5-8, the J gene TRBJ1-3, with a weak D call TRBD1 (6 bases). The V gene's germline CDR1 is SGHTS and CDR2 YDEGEE. The CDR3 totals 16 residues. The V end was cut by 4 bases, the J end by 6 bases, with 20 bases between. The CDR3 sequence is CASSRGASGESNTIYF. CDR3 DNA: TGTGCCAGCAGCAGGGGGGCAAGCGGGGAGTCAAACACCATATATTTT.